This is a list of T cell receptor beta chains from one sample in a study of T-cell reconstitution after alpha-beta-depleted transplantation in children. One entry per CDR3 protein results from TCRdb running MiXCR on the PCR reads. The sample lists about 540,000 distinct CDR3 sequences; roughly 27% were seen once. The sequencing used PBMCs, collected before TCRalphabeta/CD19-depleted stem cell transplant. Receptors were obtained from a boy under three years old with Wiskott-Aldrich syndrome, due to receive a stem cell transplant. The CDR3 runs from the conserved cysteine through the conserved F or W. Fields, in order: clone size, D gene, J gene, V gene, CDR3 protein, CDR3 DNA. The D gene is left open where the match is weak. Only some rows state a clone size, as once, few, many or a class for expanded clones.

>few|NA|TRBJ2-1|TRBV5-1
CASSRRGEAYNEQFF
TGCGCCAGCAGCCGCAGGGGGGAGGCATACAATGAGCAGTTCTTC
>NA|NA|TRBJ2-3|TRBV12-3/TRBV12-4
CASSSRVLPTDTQYF
TGTGCCAGCAGTTCCCGGGTTCTCCCCACAGATACGCAGTATTTT
>NA|NA|TRBJ2-7|TRBV12-3/TRBV12-4
CASTPYLRYGYEQYF
TGTGCCAGCACCCCTTATCTGCGGTACGGATACGAGCAGTACTTC
>NA|NA|TRBJ2-1|TRBV12-3/TRBV12-4
CASSPGRDPYNEQFF
TGTGCCAGCAGCCCCGGACGAGATCCATACAATGAGCAGTTCTTC
>NA|TRBD1|TRBJ2-7|TRBV5-1
CASSPDWTGMSSYEQYF
TGCGCCAGCAGCCCCGACTGGACAGGGATGAGCTCCTACGAGCAGTACTTC
>NA|NA|TRBJ1-4|TRBV12-3/TRBV12-4
CASSLASKGNEKLFF
TGTGCCAGCAGTTTAGCGTCCAAGGGGAATGAAAAACTGTTTTTT
>NA|TRBD2|TRBJ2-5|TRBV12-3/TRBV12-4
CASSLEPSGPDQETQYF
TGTGCCAGCAGTTTAGAGCCTAGCGGGCCCGACCAAGAGACCCAGTACTTC
>NA|TRBD2|TRBJ2-1|TRBV11-1
CASSLIDLAGGGNEQFF
TGTGCCAGCAGCTTAATCGATCTAGCGGGAGGAGGTAATGAGCAGTTCTTC
>NA|TRBD1|TRBJ2-5|TRBV28
CASSSPDRGRETQYF
TGTGCCAGCAGTTCCCCGGACAGGGGTAGAGAGACCCAGTACTTC
>NA|TRBD2|TRBJ2-1|TRBV4-2
CASSQEALAVAYNEQFF
TGTGCCAGCAGCCAAGAAGCACTAGCGGTAGCCTACAATGAGCAGTTCTTC
>many|NA|TRBJ1-6|TRBV18
CASSPMSGENSPLHF
TGTGCCAGCTCACCAATGTCAGGGGAGAATTCACCCCTCCACTTT
>NA|TRBD2|TRBJ2-7|TRBV7-6
CASSLAAGGTYEQYF
TGTGCCAGCAGCTTAGCGGCGGGAGGGACCTACGAGCAGTACTTC
>NA|NA|TRBJ1-1|TRBV5-1
CASGLGQGWGEAFF
TGCGCCAGCGGCTTGGGCCAGGGGTGGGGTGAAGCTTTCTTT
>NA|TRBD1|TRBJ2-3|TRBV7-9
CASLDPGQTQYF
TGTGCCAGCCTCGATCCGGGACAGACTCAATATTTT
>few|NA|TRBJ2-3|TRBV5-1
CASSLGQNTDTQYF
TGCGCCAGCAGCTTGGGTCAGAACACAGATACGCAGTATTTT
>NA|NA|TRBJ1-2|TRBV19
CAVKRDNQRYGYTF
TGTGCCGTAAAACGGGACAACCAACGCTATGGCTACACCTTC
>few|TRBD1|TRBJ2-7|TRBV6-2/TRBV6-3
CASSFLPTTGSSYEQYF
TGTGCCAGCAGTTTCCTGCCAACGACAGGGAGCTCCTACGAGCAGTACTTC
>NA|NA|TRBJ2-7|TRBV12-3/TRBV12-4
CASSLYGGERSYEQYF
TGTGCCAGCAGTTTATATGGGGGAGAGCGCTCCTACGAGCAGTACTTC
>NA|NA|TRBJ2-7|TRBV5-1
CASQLEDSSYEQYF
TGCGCCAGCCAATTAGAGGACAGCTCCTACGAGCAGTACTTC
>NA|NA|TRBJ1-2|TRBV12-3/TRBV12-4
CASSSERGRYGYTF
TGTGCCAGCAGTAGCGAGCGGGGACGCTATGGCTACACCTTC
>few|TRBD2|TRBJ2-1|TRBV7-3
CASSLTPSGRANEQFF
TGTGCCAGCAGCTTAACCCCTAGCGGGAGGGCCAATGAGCAGTTCTTC
>NA|TRBD2|TRBJ2-1|TRBV5-1
CASSFGLAGTTYNEQFF
TGCGCCAGCAGCTTCGGACTAGCGGGAACCACCTACAATGAGCAGTTCTTC
>few|NA|TRBJ2-7|TRBV11-2
CASSPGGGESYEQYF
TGTGCCAGCAGCCCTGGGGGGGGCGAATCCTACGAGCAGTACTTC
>many|NA|TRBJ2-1|TRBV11-2
CASSFRLPYNEQFF
TGTGCCAGCAGCTTTAGACTACCCTACAATGAGCAGTTCTTC
>NA|TRBD2|TRBJ2-3|TRBV2
CASGPGTTTDTQYF
TGTGCCAGTGGACCCGGGACTACCACAGATACGCAGTATTTT
>few|NA|TRBJ2-1|TRBV4-2
CASSRESRYNEQFF
TGTGCCAGCAGCCGGGAGTCAAGGTACAATGAGCAGTTCTTC
>few|TRBD2|TRBJ2-1|TRBV12-3/TRBV12-4
CASSHGTSGHNEQFF
TGTGCCAGCAGTCACGGGACTAGCGGTCACAATGAGCAGTTCTTC
>NA|NA|TRBJ2-3|TRBV5-1
CASATALSTATQYF
TGCGCCAGCGCAACAGCTTTAAGCACAGCTACGCAGTATTTT
>NA|NA|TRBJ2-1|TRBV14
CASSQDQAAHEQFF
TGTGCCAGCAGCCAAGACCAGGCCGCACATGAGCAGTTCTTC
>few|TRBD1|TRBJ1-2|TRBV20-1
CSASKGQPYGYTF
TGCAGTGCTAGCAAGGGACAGCCTTATGGCTACACCTTC
>many|NA|TRBJ1-1|TRBV20-1
CSAQGGFDTEAFF
TGCAGTGCGCAAGGAGGCTTCGACACTGAAGCTTTCTTT
>NA|TRBD1|TRBJ1-1|TRBV6-2/TRBV6-3
CASSYSPGQGAISGSNTEAFF
TGTGCCAGCAGTTACTCACCGGGACAGGGGGCGATTTCAGGGTCGAACACTGAAGCTTTCTTT
>NA|TRBD2|TRBJ2-1|TRBV18
CASSPREGLATNF
TGTGCCAGCTCACCACGGGAGGGACTAGCGACCAACTTC
>NA|TRBD2|TRBJ2-3|TRBV12-3/TRBV12-4
CASSFLGRGGADTQYF
TGTGCCAGCAGTTTTTTAGGGCGGGGGGGCGCAGATACGCAGTATTTT
>NA|NA|TRBJ2-5|TRBV20-1
CSATMLVGGGETQYF
TGCAGTGCTACCATGTTAGTTGGAGGGGGGGAGACCCAGTACTTC
>NA|NA|TRBJ1-2|TRBV3-1
CASSQETGKGYTF
TGTGCCAGCAGCCAAGAAACAGGGAAGGGCTACACCTTC
>NA|NA|TRBJ2-2|TRBV5-1
CASSLGGVFTGELFF
TGCGCCAGCAGCTTGGGGGGCGTTTTCACCGGGGAGCTGTTTTTT
>many|TRBD2|TRBJ2-5|TRBV5-1
CASSLAGVETQYF
TGTGCCAGCAGTTTAGCGGGAGTAGAGACCCAGTACTTC
>NA|TRBD1|TRBJ1-2|TRBV12-3/TRBV12-4
CASSHRGREGYTF
TGTGCCAGCAGTCACAGGGGGCGCGAAGGCTACACCTTC
>NA|TRBD2|TRBJ2-1|TRBV9
CASALAGGHYNEQFF
TGTGCCAGCGCGCTAGCGGGAGGGCACTACAATGAGCAGTTCTTC
>NA|TRBD2|TRBJ2-1|TRBV4-2
CASSQAGTIPGYEQFF
TGTGCCAGCAGCCAAGCCGGGACTATCCCCGGCTATGAGCAGTTCTTC
>NA|TRBD1|TRBJ2-7|TRBV15
CATSKGTDPSYEQYF
TGTGCCACCAGCAAAGGGACAGACCCCTCCTACGAGCAGTACTTC
>NA|TRBD1|TRBJ1-6|TRBV20-1
CRGTGDNSPLHF
TGCAGGGGGACAGGGGATAATTCACCCCTCCACTTT
>NA|TRBD2|TRBJ2-1|TRBV5-1
CASRLTSGRANHEQFF
TGCGCCAGCAGACTGACTAGCGGGAGGGCCAACCATGAGCAGTTCTTC
>few|NA|TRBJ2-1|TRBV5-1
CASSAGTYSYNEQFF
TGCGCCAGCAGCGCTGGGACATACTCCTACAATGAGCAGTTCTTC